One and the same sample provided the 31 T cell receptor beta chains below, sequenced in a study of T cell responses to AZD1222 COVID-19 vaccine. The protocol was immunoSEQ multiplex PCR, while the TCRdb copy is restricted to in-frame clones and leaves out a portion. Of about 110,000 clones in the sample, about 81% are singletons; the top ten hold less than 6%. Here the sequenced sample was peripheral blood, taken on day 0 of AZD1222 vaccination. These receptors were collected from an adult in good health.

The V gene is TRBV3-1 (or the pseudogene TRBV3-2), the J gene TRBJ2-7, with 7 bases identical to TRBD1. Germline assignment: CDR1 LGHDT and CDR2 YNNKEL (reference sequence). V trimming: 2 bases; J trimming: 5 bases; junction bases outside the gene matches: 15. This CDR3 is 17 amino acids long. The CDR3 here is CASSQFFTGTEDNEQYF. The CDR3 region has the DNA TGTGCCAGCAGCCAATTTTTTACCGGGACAGAGGACAACGAGCAGTACTTC.

The J gene is TRBJ1-1, the V gene TRBV14; D is unclear. Germline V gene data show CDR1 as SGHDN and CDR2 as FVKESK. The CDR3 is 12 residues long. V lost 1 base and J 11 bases, leaving 11 bases between the germline ends. The CDR3 spells CASSQGEGGAFF. The CDR3 bases are TGTGCCAGCAGCCAAGGTGAGGGAGGGGCTTTCTTT.

The V and J genes are TRBV4-2 and TRBJ1-1, with D hard to call. Germline CDR1 and CDR2: LGHNA and YNFKEQ. Trimming shortened V by 7 bases and J by 1 base, and 10 bases separated the two germline ends. CDR3 size: 13 residues. DNA of the CDR3: TGTGCCAGCATCCCCGAAGGGAACACTGAAGCTTTCTTT. Amino acids: CASIPEGNTEAFF.

The chain employs TRBV27 and TRBJ2-1; D may be TRBD1 (6 bases). V was cut by 6 bases and J by 7 bases, with 25 bases left in between. Germline V lookup: CDR1 MNHEY, CDR2 SMNVEV (reference sequence). The CDR3 loop spans 17 amino acids. The CDR3 region is CASRPRTLEFRGNEQFF. The CDR3 DNA follows: TGTGCCAGCAGACCGCGGACACTGGAATTTAGGGGGAATGAGCAGTTCTTC.

J is TRBJ1-5 and V is TRBV30; D not resolved. Trimming shortened V by 1 base and J by 4 bases, and 8 bases separated the two germline ends. CDR1 and CDR2 from the germline V gene are GTSNPN and SVGIG (reference sequence). CDR3 size: 13 residues. The DNA of the CDR3 is TGTGCCTGGAGTGCTAAAGGTAATCAGCCCCAGCATTTT. Translation gives CAWSAKGNQPQHF.

A note on this clone: One end of the junction varies from germline; a read error may be responsible. The chain links TRBV4-2 to TRBJ1-1; D gene unclear. The CDR3 has 12 residues. Germline V CDR1 and CDR2: LGHNA, YNFKEQ. The CDR3 coding sequence is TGTGCCAGCAGCCAAGATATGGGAGGGAGGGTCTTT. This encodes CASSQDMGGRVF.

The DNA of the CDR3 is TGTGCCAGCAGCTTCGGGCTGACGTACGAGCAGTACTTC. This translates into CASSFGLTYEQYF. The chain joins TRBV11-2 to TRBJ2-7; D is uncertain. The CDR3 consists of 13 residues. The germline CDR1 and CDR2 sequences are SGHAT and FQNNGV. V dropped 3 bases and J dropped 4 bases, with 10 bases sitting between them.

This sequence joins TRBV5-4 and TRBJ2-1, with TRBD2 identical over 13 bases. This CDR3 contains 18 residues. Germline V gene data show CDR1 as SGHNT and CDR2 as YYREEE (reference sequence). V lost 2 bases and J lost 0; bases outside the gene matches: 5. This CDR3 reads CASSFRLAGGPSYNEQFF. The DNA for the CDR3 is TGTGCCAGCAGCTTCCGACTAGCGGGGGGCCCCTCCTACAATGAGCAGTTCTTC.

The chain links TRBV6-1 to TRBJ2-5, with D possibly matching TRBD2 (6 bases). The CDR3 has 14 amino acids. Per germline, CDR1 MNHNS and CDR2 SASEGT. V was clipped by 2 bases and J by 5 bases, with 12 bases between them. CDR3 region: CASSEIGGWETQYF. CDR3 DNA sequence: TGTGCCAGCAGTGAAATTGGGGGGTGGGAGACCCAGTACTTC.

The gene calls are TRBV18 and TRBJ1-4; no clear D. The germline V gene has CDR1 KGHSH and CDR2 LQKENI. The CDR3 is made up of 15 amino acids. The ends were cut back, 3 bases at V and 0 bases at J, with 8 bases in the middle. In DNA, the CDR3 is TGTGCCAGCTCACCTTGGGGAACAACTAATGAAAAACTGTTTTTT. Translating gives CASSPWGTTNEKLFF.

This rearrangement joins TRBV5-6 to TRBJ1-1, with TRBD1 identical over 11 bases. The germline V gene encodes CDR1 SGHDT and CDR2 YYEEEE. The ends lost 4 bases at V and 10 bases at J; junction bases unmatched: 12. The CDR3 runs to 15 residues. The DNA of the CDR3 is TGTGCCAGCAGCCTGGGGACAGGGGGAGTAATGGGAGCTTTCTTT. Amino acids: CASSLGTGGVMGAFF.

Only a few counts were recorded for this clone. The CDR3 DNA follows: TGTGCCTTTGGCGTTTCACCCCTCCACTTT. Amino acids: CAFGVSPLHF. The chain joins TRBV30 to TRBJ1-6; D remains ambiguous. V lost 7 bases, J lost 9 bases, and 7 bases lay in between. The CDR3 spans 10 residues. Germline V gives CDR1 GTSNPN, CDR2 SVGIG (reference sequence).

The chain recombines TRBV4-1 with TRBJ2-5; TRBD2 is a possible D gene (5 bases). Trimming took 0 bases from V and 8 from J, leaving 13 bases between them. CDR3 length: 14 residues. Germline V lookup: CDR1 MGHRA, CDR2 YSYEKL. CDR3 sequence reads: CASSQDPAERTQYF. In DNA, the CDR3 is TGCGCCAGCAGCCAAGATCCAGCGGAGCGAACCCAGTACTTC.

This clone appeared a few times. The chain has TRBV29-1 and TRBJ1-2, with 7 bases lining up with TRBD1. Losses at the gene ends were 7 bases for V and 2 bases for J; bases not matched to a gene: 4. The CDR3 contains 12 residues. Germline-derived CDR1 and CDR2 are SQVTM and ANQGSEA. CDR3 DNA sequence: TGCAGCGGGGGGGGACAGAACTATGGCTACACCTTC. As protein: CSGGGQNYGYTF.

The chain joins TRBV6-2 or TRBV6-3 to TRBJ1-5, with D maybe TRBD1 (5 bases). V gave up 0 bases and J gave up 5 bases, with 8 bases separating them. The CDR3 length is 14 residues. Germline loops: CDR1 MNHEY, CDR2 SVGEGT. CDR3 sequence reads: CASSYSGTHQPQHF. CDR3 DNA: TGTGCCAGCAGTTACTCGGGGACGCATCAGCCCCAGCATTTT.

The chain combines TRBV11-3 with TRBJ2-7; D call uncertain. The CDR3 is made up of 13 amino acids. V was trimmed by 6 bases and J by 6 bases, leaving 15 bases between them. Germline CDR1 and CDR2: SGHNT and YENEEA. The DNA of the CDR3 is TGTGCCAGCAGTATCAGTCTTACGGGCGAGCAGTACTTC. This gives the protein CASSISLTGEQYF.

This chain links TRBV6-5 with TRBJ1-2; a weak D match, TRBD1 (5 bases). V gave up 11 bases and J gave up 2 bases, with 15 bases separating them. The germline V gene has CDR1 MNHEY and CDR2 SVGAGI. The length of the CDR3 is 13 residues. The CDR3 DNA reads as TGTGCCGCCCGGGCAGGGCCGAACTATGGCTACACCTTC. Residues: CAARAGPNYGYTF.

The V and J genes are TRBV11-2 and TRBJ1-2, with a possible D match to TRBD1 (5 bases). The CDR3 runs to 15 residues. Looked up from germline, CDR1 is SGHAT and CDR2 is FQNNGV. V lost 2 bases, J lost 4 bases, and 14 bases lay in between. DNA of the CDR3: TGTGCCAGCAGCTTACGACAGCGTTACCTCTATGGCTACACCTTC. It is translated as CASSLRQRYLYGYTF.

This chain links TRBV6-5 with TRBJ1-1; tentative D call: TRBD1 (5 bases). V was trimmed by 8 bases and J by 4 bases, leaving 17 bases between them. This CDR3 region has 14 residues. Germline V lookup: CDR1 MNHEY, CDR2 SVGAGI. The CDR3 nucleotides are TGTGCCAGCTCAAAGGCAGGGAAGTCCACTGAAGCTTTCTTT. Translating it yields CASSKAGKSTEAFF.

The chain is built from TRBV19 and TRBJ2-5, with TRBD1 matching over 8 bases. The J segment lost 2 bases and the V segment lost 6 bases, leaving 8 bases of the junction unmatched. The CDR3 covers 15 residues. Per germline, CDR1 LNHDA and CDR2 SQIVND (reference sequence). The CDR3 DNA is TGTGCCAGTAGATCCCGGACAGGGCCACAAGAGACCCAGTACTTC. Translated, it gives CASRSRTGPQETQYF.

The chain has TRBV4-3 and TRBJ2-6, with unresolved D. Germline V lookup: CDR1 LGHNA, CDR2 YSLEER. The V gene lost 0 bases and the J gene lost 0 bases, with 6 bases spanning the gap. The CDR3 is 16 residues long. CDR3 DNA sequence: TGCGCCAGCAGCCAAGACGGTAGCTCTGGGGCCAACGTCCTGACTTTC. Amino acid sequence: CASSQDGSSGANVLTF.

The chain carries TRBV6-5 and TRBJ1-5, with D unresolved. Germline V gives CDR1 MNHEY, CDR2 SVGAGI. V lost 0 bases and J 2 bases, leaving 11 bases between the germline ends. The CDR3 is made up of 16 amino acids. The CDR3 loop reads CASSYSEGFRNQPQHF. Written as DNA, the CDR3 is TGTGCCAGCAGTTACTCGGAGGGTTTCCGCAATCAGCCCCAGCATTTT.

The V call is TRBV5-4, the J call TRBJ1-3; possibly TRBD1 for D (5 bases). This CDR3 is built from 16 residues. V was trimmed by 3 bases and J by 4 bases, leaving 17 bases between them. Germline values: CDR1 SGHNT, CDR2 YYREEE (reference sequence). CDR3 region: CASSSPRDGLGNTIYF. In nucleotides, the CDR3 is TGTGCCAGCAGCTCCCCGAGGGACGGCTTAGGAAACACCATATATTTT. Variable domain in full (rest from reference TRBV5-4 and TRBJ1-3): ETGVTQSPTHLIKTRGQQVTLRCSSQSGHNTVSWYQQALGQGPQFIFQYYREEENGRGNFPPRFSGLQFPNYSSELNVNALELDDSALYLCASSSPRDGLGNTIYFGEGSWLTVV.

The rearrangement joins TRBV5-4 to TRBJ2-1; 9 bases match TRBD2. The CDR3 consists of 14 residues. Germline values: CDR1 SGHNT, CDR2 YYREEE (reference sequence). The ends lost 0 bases at V and 9 bases at J; junction bases unmatched: 4. CDR3 sequence: CASSLATSGGEQFF. The CDR3 region has the DNA TGTGCCAGCAGCTTGGCGACTAGCGGTGGTGAGCAGTTCTTC.

This chain links TRBV18 with TRBJ1-1; the D gene is possibly TRBD1 (6 bases). CDR3 length: 14 residues. Germline CDR1 KGHSH, CDR2 LQKENI. The ends were cut back, 3 bases at V and 1 base at J, with 9 bases in the middle. The CDR3 DNA is TGTGCCAGCTCACCGCAACAGGGGAACACTGAAGCTTTCTTT. Translated: CASSPQQGNTEAFF.

The rearrangement links TRBV19 to TRBJ1-3; D perhaps matches TRBD1 (6 bases). The V end was cut by 7 bases, the J end by 0 bases, with 13 bases between. This CDR3 spans 15 amino acids. Germline V lookup: CDR1 LNHDA, CDR2 SQIVND (reference sequence). The CDR3 sequence is CASTLGGRSGNTIYF. In nucleotides, the CDR3 is TGTGCCAGTACCCTTGGGGGGCGCTCTGGAAACACCATATATTTT.

This clone was recorded once. This rearrangement joins TRBV7-9 to TRBJ1-1; TRBD1 might be the D (5 bases). This CDR3 spans 16 amino acids. Germline V gene sequence: CDR1 SEHNR, CDR2 FQNEAQ (reference sequence). V lost 1 base and J lost 0, with 12 bases in between. For the CDR3, the DNA is TGTGCCAGCAGCTTAGAATCGGGAGGGGTGAACACTGAAGCTTTCTTT. This sequence encodes CASSLESGGVNTEAFF. Using reference TRBV7-9 and TRBJ1-1 for the parts outside the CDR3, the full variable domain is DTGVSQNPRHKITKRGQNVTFRCDPISEHNRLYWYRQTLGQGPEFLTYFQNEAQLEKSRLLSDRFSAERPKGSFSTLEIQRTEQGDSAMYLCASSLESGGVNTEAFFGQGTRLTVV.

The chain uses TRBV18 and TRBJ2-3; 7 nucleotides match TRBD1. The length of the CDR3 is 14 residues. Germline CDR1 KGHSH, CDR2 LQKENI. Losses at the gene ends were 3 bases for V and 6 bases for J; bases not matched to a gene: 6. The CDR3 spells CASSPGTAYDTQYF. The CDR3 nucleotides read TGTGCCAGCTCACCTGGGACAGCCTATGATACGCAGTATTTT.

Here the CDR3 DNA reads TGTGCCAGCAGCTTAGGCAGCCCGAACACCGGGGAGCTGTTTTTT. As protein: CASSLGSPNTGELFF. The gene calls are TRBV7-6 and TRBJ2-2; no clear D gene. CDR1 and CDR2 from the germline V gene are SGHVS and FNYEAQ. V shed 1 base and J shed 0 bases, with 6 bases lying between them. CDR3 length: 15 amino acids.

V is TRBV5-4 and J is TRBJ2-5, with TRBD2 identical over 7 bases. The junction had 6 bases not matched to a gene; V was cut back by 0 bases and J by 4 bases. In germline, CDR1 is SGHNT, CDR2 YYREEE (reference sequence). CDR3 length equals 15 residues. CDR3 region: CASSLDAGVGETQYF. The CDR3 DNA sequence: TGTGCCAGCAGCTTGGACGCGGGGGTAGGAGAGACCCAGTACTTC.

The V and J genes are TRBV6-5 and TRBJ1-3; D is possibly TRBD1 (5 bases). The germline V and J ends were trimmed by 0 bases and 9 bases, with 18 bases remaining between them. Germline V gene data show CDR1 as MNHEY and CDR2 as SVGAGI. This CDR3 comprises 16 residues. CDR3 DNA: TGTGCCAGCAGTTACTCGAGCCGGGCCTCTGGGGGCACCATATATTTT. It translates to CASSYSSRASGGTIYF.